The rows below give T cell receptor beta chains drawn from one sample of a study of blood T cell repertoires in COVID-19. Sequencing used immunoSEQ multiplex PCR; TCRdb keeps in-frame clones, though not all of them. Of around 330,000 clones in the sample, 89% were seen once. What was sequenced was PBMCs or T cells enriched from blood (not recorded which). The receptor set was obtained from a man between 60 and 70 years old who had recovered from COVID-19. CDR3s include the opening cysteine and the closing phenylalanine or tryptophan. A D gene is named only where the DNA matches it firmly. A clone size is listed for some rows: how often the clone was seen (once, few, many), or a class if it is expanded.

J gene,clone size,V gene,D gene,CDR3 protein
TRBJ2-5,.,TRBV7-2,TRBD1,CASKKGTDQETQYF
TRBJ2-2,.,TRBV24-1,.,CATSDAGGPGTGELFF
TRBJ2-7,.,TRBV18,.,CASSPKGLPYEQYF
TRBJ1-5,.,TRBV24-1,.,CATSDQNQPQHF
TRBJ2-2,.,TRBV28,TRBD2,CASSSSGGGTGELFF
TRBJ1-4,.,TRBV3-1/TRBV3-2,TRBD1,CASSPTGEREKLFF
TRBJ2-2,few,TRBV18,TRBD2,CASSPRLAGGRDTGELFF
TRBJ2-2,.,TRBV3-1/TRBV3-2,TRBD2,CASSRHGLADTGELFF
TRBJ2-2,.,TRBV11-2,TRBD1,CASSLDRGQTGPNTGELFF
TRBJ1-2,.,TRBV28,TRBD1,CASSFLSTGKGYTF
TRBJ2-7,.,TRBV10-3,TRBD2,CAISPLPTSGVYEQYF
TRBJ2-5,.,TRBV11-3,TRBD1,CASSPGQGNQETQYF
TRBJ1-2,.,TRBV9,TRBD1,CASSVGQGGYGYTF
TRBJ2-7,once,TRBV5-1,.,CASKVQGSYEQYF
TRBJ1-4,.,TRBV7-2,.,CASSLAPQGEEKLFF
TRBJ2-7,.,TRBV28,TRBD1,CASSLGGTGGRYEQYF
TRBJ2-7,.,TRBV28,TRBD1,CASSLTGTGGEQYF
TRBJ2-3,.,TRBV4-1,TRBD2,CASSRVTSSTDTQYF
TRBJ1-5,.,TRBV10-1,.,CASSDTRDNQPQHF
TRBJ1-5,.,TRBV20-1,.,CSASFRGNQPQHF
TRBJ1-5,.,TRBV12-3/TRBV12-4,.,CASSLYSNQPQHF
TRBJ2-2,.,TRBV7-3,.,CASSLFGGGRPGELFF
TRBJ2-7,.,TRBV18,.,CASSPIAVSGFYEQYF
TRBJ1-5,.,TRBV11-2,.,CASSSDRDTRGPQHF
TRBJ1-1,.,TRBV27,.,CASSQYGVGTEAFF
TRBJ2-1,.,TRBV6-5,.,CASSYSSVSYNEQFF
TRBJ2-5,.,TRBV5-1,TRBD1,CASTDTTGGQETQYF
TRBJ2-1,.,TRBV7-3,.,CASGRGNEQFF
TRBJ2-2,.,TRBV21-1,.,CASSKGASGTAGELFF
TRBJ2-3,.,TRBV5-1,TRBD1,CASRPTGARDTQYF
TRBJ1-2,once,TRBV10-3,TRBD1,CAISQRDRGYGYTF
TRBJ1-5,.,TRBV6-2/TRBV6-3,TRBD1,CASSPRGTGLDQPQHF
TRBJ2-7,.,TRBV5-1,TRBD1,CASSLRDRAHEQYF
TRBJ1-1,.,TRBV4-2,.,CASSVAGTEGTEAFF
TRBJ1-5,.,TRBV7-2,TRBD1,CASSLGQGETFGSNQPQHF
TRBJ2-1,.,TRBV7-2,TRBD1,CASSLVWDRGENEQFF
TRBJ2-3,once,TRBV28,TRBD1,CSNRGTGRTDTQYF
TRBJ2-2,few,TRBV29-1,TRBD1,CSAGQGAQGGELFF
TRBJ2-7,.,TRBV6-5,.,CASSYGVSYEQYF
TRBJ1-5,.,TRBV28,.,CASSQGDSNQPQHF
TRBJ1-2,.,TRBV2,.,CASSKDSYGYTF
TRBJ2-7,.,TRBV19,.,CASSIGGSSYEQYF
TRBJ2-1,.,TRBV5-1,TRBD1,CASSQQGGQNEQFF
TRBJ2-7,.,TRBV5-4,TRBD2,CASSPGLAGYEQYF
TRBJ2-6,.,TRBV6-6,TRBD2,CASSENLLAGVYSGANVLTF
TRBJ2-3,.,TRBV3-1/TRBV3-2,TRBD2,CASSQIRGGRGTDTQYF
TRBJ2-2,.,TRBV7-3,TRBD1,CASSAQQGSGELFF
TRBJ2-1,.,TRBV5-1,TRBD1,CASSLGSRGLNEQFF
TRBJ2-3,.,TRBV4-1,.,CASSDRDSYTDTQYF
TRBJ1-1,.,TRBV27,TRBD1,CASSRRGTGYTEAFF
TRBJ1-5,.,TRBV7-2,.,CASSQTVSNQPQHF
TRBJ2-1,.,TRBV24-1,.,CATSDKQGPLVDEQFF
TRBJ1-2,.,TRBV29-1,TRBD1,CSVPQGAEGYTF
TRBJ2-1,once,TRBV7-6,.,CASTQGVGRRFDNEQFF
TRBJ2-7,.,TRBV19,.,CASSRTEFYEQYF
TRBJ2-3,.,TRBV6-5,TRBD2,CASSMGGIPDTQYF
TRBJ1-2,.,TRBV10-3,.,CAISDPGDYGYTF
TRBJ2-1,.,TRBV5-6,TRBD2,CASSPGLAGGPIYNEQFF